This section outlines one TCR beta chain sequence together with its context. The CDR3 extends over 14 amino acids. V dropped 8 bases and J dropped 7; count of bases not matched to a gene: 7. CDR1 and CDR2 (germline): LNHDA, SQIVND (reference sequence). These data originate in a study of shared T cell receptors in the human thymus. Some clones are missing from TCRdb's copy, which holds only in-frame ones; the method was immunoSEQ multiplex PCR. The sample holds under 850,000 clones, roughly 90% seen once. A further study also used this sample, focusing on human thymus T cells. That source notes: Among the donors, all were healthy Finnish infants having corrective surgery for congenital heart defects. Thymic repertoires overlap heavily among unrelated individuals, related research has reported.

This TCR was recovered from a boy under two years old with a congenital heart defect. The sample was thymocytes. The gene calls are TRBV19 and TRBJ2-2; 10 bases are a match to TRBD1. CDR3: CASGDRGRDGELFF. CDR3 in DNA: TGTGCCAGTGGGGACAGGGGACGGGACGGGGAGCTGTTTTTT.